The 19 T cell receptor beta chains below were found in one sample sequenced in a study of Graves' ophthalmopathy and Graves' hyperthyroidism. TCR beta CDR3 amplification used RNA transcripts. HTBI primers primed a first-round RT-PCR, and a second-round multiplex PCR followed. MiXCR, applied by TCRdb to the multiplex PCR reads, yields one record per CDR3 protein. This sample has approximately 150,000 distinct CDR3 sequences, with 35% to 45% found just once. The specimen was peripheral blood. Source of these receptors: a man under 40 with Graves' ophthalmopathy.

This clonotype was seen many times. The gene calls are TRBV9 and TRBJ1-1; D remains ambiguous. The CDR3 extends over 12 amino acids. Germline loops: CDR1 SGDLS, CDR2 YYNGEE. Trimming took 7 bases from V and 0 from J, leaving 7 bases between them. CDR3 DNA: TGTGCCAGCGGTCGCATGAACACTGAAGCTTTCTTT. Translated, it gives CASGRMNTEAFF.

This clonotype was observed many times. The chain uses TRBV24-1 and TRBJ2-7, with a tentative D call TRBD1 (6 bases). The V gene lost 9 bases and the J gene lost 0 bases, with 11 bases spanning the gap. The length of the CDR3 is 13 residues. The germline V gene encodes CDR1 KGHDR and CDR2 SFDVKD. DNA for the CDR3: TGTGCCACCGGACAGTCCGACTCCTACGAGCAGTACTTC. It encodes CATGQSDSYEQYF.

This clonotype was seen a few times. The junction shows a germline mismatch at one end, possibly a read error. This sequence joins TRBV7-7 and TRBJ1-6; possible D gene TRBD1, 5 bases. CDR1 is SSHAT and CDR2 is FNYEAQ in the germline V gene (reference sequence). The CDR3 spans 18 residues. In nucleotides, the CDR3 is TGTGCTAGCAGCTTAGTTCGTCGGTGGGGCAGAGATAATTCACCCCTCCACTTT. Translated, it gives CASSLVRRWGRDNSPLHF.

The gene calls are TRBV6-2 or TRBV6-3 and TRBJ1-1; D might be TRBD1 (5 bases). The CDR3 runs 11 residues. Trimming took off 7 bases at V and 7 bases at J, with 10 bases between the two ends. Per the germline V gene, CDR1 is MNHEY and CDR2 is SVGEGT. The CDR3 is CASTPGHEAFF. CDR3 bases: TGTGCCAGCACTCCGGGGCATGAAGCTTTCTTT.

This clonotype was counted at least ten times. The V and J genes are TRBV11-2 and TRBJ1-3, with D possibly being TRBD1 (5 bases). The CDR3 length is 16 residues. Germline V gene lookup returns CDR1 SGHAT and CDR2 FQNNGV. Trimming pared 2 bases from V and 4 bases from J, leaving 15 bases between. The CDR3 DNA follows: TGTGCCAGCAGCTTATGGGGGGACCGGGAAGGAAACACCATATATTTT. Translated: CASSLWGDREGNTIYF.

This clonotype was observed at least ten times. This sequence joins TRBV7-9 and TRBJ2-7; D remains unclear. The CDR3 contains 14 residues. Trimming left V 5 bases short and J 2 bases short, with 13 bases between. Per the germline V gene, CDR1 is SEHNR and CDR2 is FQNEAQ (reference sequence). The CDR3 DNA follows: TGTGCCAGCAGCAAAGGTCTAATACCCTACGAGCAGTACTTC. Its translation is CASSKGLIPYEQYF.

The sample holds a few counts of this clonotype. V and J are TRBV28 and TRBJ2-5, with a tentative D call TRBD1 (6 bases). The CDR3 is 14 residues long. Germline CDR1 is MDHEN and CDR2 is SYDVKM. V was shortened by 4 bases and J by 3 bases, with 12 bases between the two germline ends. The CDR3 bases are TGTGCCAGCAGTTCCCCCCGACAGGAAGAGACCCAGTACTTC. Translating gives CASSSPRQEETQYF.

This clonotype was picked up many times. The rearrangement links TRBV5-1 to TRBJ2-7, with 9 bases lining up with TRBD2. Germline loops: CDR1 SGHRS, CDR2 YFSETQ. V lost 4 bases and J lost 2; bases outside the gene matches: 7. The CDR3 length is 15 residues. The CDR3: CASSIRTSDPYEQYF. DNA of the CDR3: TGCGCCAGCAGCATACGGACTAGCGACCCCTACGAGCAGTACTTC.

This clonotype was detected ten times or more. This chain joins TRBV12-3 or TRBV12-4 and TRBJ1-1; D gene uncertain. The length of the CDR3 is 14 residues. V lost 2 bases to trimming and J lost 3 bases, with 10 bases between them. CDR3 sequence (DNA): TGTGCCAGCAGTTTATTCCCCGGGGACACTGAAGCTTTCTTT. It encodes CASSLFPGDTEAFF.

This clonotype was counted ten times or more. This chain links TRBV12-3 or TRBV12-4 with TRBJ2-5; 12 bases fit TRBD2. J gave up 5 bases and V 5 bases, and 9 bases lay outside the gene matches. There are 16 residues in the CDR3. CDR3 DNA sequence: TGTGCCAGCAGTCGGGGGATGACTAGCGGGAGTGAGACCCAGTACTTC. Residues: CASSRGMTSGSETQYF.

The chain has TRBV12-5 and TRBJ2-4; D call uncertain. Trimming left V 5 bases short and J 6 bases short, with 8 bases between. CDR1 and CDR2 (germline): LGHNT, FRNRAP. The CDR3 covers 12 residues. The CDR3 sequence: CASGTDGNIQYF. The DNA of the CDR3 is TGTGCTAGTGGTACGGACGGAAACATTCAGTACTTC.

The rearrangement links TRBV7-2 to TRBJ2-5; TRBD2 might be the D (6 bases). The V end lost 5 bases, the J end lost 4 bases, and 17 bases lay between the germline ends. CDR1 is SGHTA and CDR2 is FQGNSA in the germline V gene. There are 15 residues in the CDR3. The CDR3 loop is CASSHTSLHRETQYF. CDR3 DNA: TGTGCCAGCAGCCACACTAGCCTTCACCGAGAGACCCAGTACTTC.

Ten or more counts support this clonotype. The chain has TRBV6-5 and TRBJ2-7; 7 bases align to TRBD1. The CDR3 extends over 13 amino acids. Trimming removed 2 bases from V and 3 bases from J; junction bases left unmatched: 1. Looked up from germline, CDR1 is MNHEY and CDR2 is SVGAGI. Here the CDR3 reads CASSYRTGYEQYF. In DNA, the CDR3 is TGTGCCAGCAGTTACCGGACAGGCTACGAGCAGTACTTC.

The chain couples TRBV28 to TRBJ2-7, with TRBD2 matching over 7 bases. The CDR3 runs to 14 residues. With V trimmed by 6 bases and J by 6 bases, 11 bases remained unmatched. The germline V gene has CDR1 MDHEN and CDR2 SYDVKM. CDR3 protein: CASSTSLGGGEQYF. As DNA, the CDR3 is TGTGCCAGCAGCACATCCTTGGGGGGGGGCGAGCAGTACTTC. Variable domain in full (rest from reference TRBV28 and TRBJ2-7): DVKVTQSSRYLVKRTGEKVFLECVQDMDHENMFWYRQDPGLGLRLIYFSYDVKMKEKGDIPEGYSVSREKKERFSLILESASTNQTSMYLCASSTSLGGGEQYFGPGTRLTVT.

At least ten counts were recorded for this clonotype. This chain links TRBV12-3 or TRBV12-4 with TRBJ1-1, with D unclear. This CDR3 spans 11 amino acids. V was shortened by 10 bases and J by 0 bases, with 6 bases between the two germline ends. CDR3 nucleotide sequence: TGTGCCACGGAAATGAACACTGAAGCTTTCTTT. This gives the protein CATEMNTEAFF.

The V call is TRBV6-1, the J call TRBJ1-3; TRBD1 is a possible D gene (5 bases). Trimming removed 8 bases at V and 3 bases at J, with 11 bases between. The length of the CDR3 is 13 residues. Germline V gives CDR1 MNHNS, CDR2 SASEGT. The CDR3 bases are TGTGCCAGCGGACGGGGGGGTGGAAACACCATATATTTT. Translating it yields CASGRGGGNTIYF.

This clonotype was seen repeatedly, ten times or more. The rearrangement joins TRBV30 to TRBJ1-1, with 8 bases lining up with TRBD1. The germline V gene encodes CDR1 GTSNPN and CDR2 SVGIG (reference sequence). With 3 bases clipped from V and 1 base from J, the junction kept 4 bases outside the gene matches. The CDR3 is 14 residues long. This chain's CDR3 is CAWSPGTGNTEAFF. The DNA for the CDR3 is TGTGCCTGGAGCCCCGGGACAGGGAACACTGAAGCTTTCTTT.

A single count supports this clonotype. The CDR3 nucleotides are TGTGCCAGCAGTTTAATGAGGAAAACTGGGGCCAACGTCCTGACTTTC. Its translation: CASSLMRKTGANVLTF. This sequence joins TRBV12-3 or TRBV12-4 and TRBJ2-6, with D unresolved. Trimming took off 2 bases at V and 2 bases at J, with 10 bases between the two ends. This CDR3 contains 16 residues.

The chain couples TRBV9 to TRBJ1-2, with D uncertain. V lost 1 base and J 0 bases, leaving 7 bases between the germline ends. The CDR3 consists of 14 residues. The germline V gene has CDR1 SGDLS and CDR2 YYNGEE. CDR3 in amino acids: CASSVSGSNYGYTF. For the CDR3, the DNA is TGTGCCAGCAGCGTATCAGGCTCTAACTATGGCTACACCTTC.